Below are 23 T cell receptor beta chains sequenced from a single sample in a study of cytomegalovirus exposure and HLA in healthy donors (dated by TCRdb to 2016 to 2017). Receptor amplification or capture employed the immunoSEQ multiplex PCR assay. The multiplex PCR relied on a mix of 60 forward primers for TCR Vbeta segments and 13 reverse primers for TCR Jbeta segments. TCRdb obtained this table from immuneACCESS and retained in-frame rearrangements with V and J assigned. These tables miss some clones; where compared with another copy, unresolved V genes account for less than half of the shortfall, and the remainder is unexplained. The sample has more than 85,000 clones on record, roughly 83% of them singletons. The top ten constitute approximately 4.1% of the sample. Sequenced input: PBMCs. The origin of the receptors is a female donor in good health and CMV-seropositive.

The V call is TRBV6-5, the J call TRBJ1-5, with D possibly being TRBD1 (6 bases). V lost 6 bases and J 3 bases, leaving 15 bases between the germline ends. This CDR3 has 15 amino acids. Germline V lookup: CDR1 MNHEY, CDR2 SVGAGI. The chain's CDR3 is CASSSQGLYNQPQHF. The CDR3 DNA is TGTGCCAGCAGCTCACAGGGTTTGTACAATCAGCCCCAGCATTTT.

V usage is TRBV15 and J usage is TRBJ2-3; 7 bases are a match to TRBD2. The CDR3 loop spans 16 amino acids. Germline V CDR1 and CDR2: LNHNV, YYDKDF (reference sequence). J lost 0 bases, V lost 4 bases, and 7 bases had no gene match. This CDR3 reads CATSKNPGLSTDTQYF. The CDR3 DNA sequence: TGTGCCACCAGCAAAAACCCGGGACTAAGCACAGATACGCAGTATTTT.

V and J are TRBV7-9 and TRBJ2-5; D is uncertain. This CDR3 has 13 amino acids. The germline CDR1 and CDR2 sequences are SEHNR and FQNEAQ (reference sequence). V lost 1 base and J lost 7, with 10 bases in between. For the CDR3, the DNA is TGTGCCAGCAGCTTAGGGCCCGCAAGGACCCAGTACTTC. Its protein product is CASSLGPARTQYF.

This chain connects TRBV6-1 to TRBJ2-6; TRBD1 matches 8 bases. The CDR3 sequence is 18 residues long. The junction had 7 bases not matched to a gene; V was cut back by 1 base and J by 2 bases. Germline values: CDR1 MNHNS, CDR2 SASEGT. The CDR3 DNA follows: TGTGCCAGCAGTGAAGGGAGGGGACAGGTAGCTGGGGCCAACGTCCTGACTTTC. Residues: CASSEGRGQVAGANVLTF.

The V call is TRBV27, the J call TRBJ1-1, with D unresolved. Germline CDR1 reads MNHEY; CDR2 reads SMNVEV (reference sequence). Trimming removed 2 bases at V and 8 bases at J, with 15 bases between. The CDR3 is 14 amino acids. In DNA, the CDR3 is TGTGCCAGCAGTTTAAGGCCGGGCAGCGGAGAAGCTTTCTTT. It specifies CASSLRPGSGEAFF.

The V and J genes are TRBV7-9 and TRBJ1-5; 7 nucleotides match TRBD1. With V trimmed by 4 bases and J by 4 bases, 1 base remained unmatched. Germline assignment: CDR1 SEHNR and CDR2 FQNEAQ (reference sequence). This CDR3 contains 13 residues. CDR3 loop: CASSSQGNQPQHF. CDR3 coding DNA: TGTGCCAGCAGCTCACAGGGGAATCAGCCCCAGCATTTT.

Points on this clone: The sample holds other DNA sequences that translate to the same CDR3. The chain employs TRBV9 and TRBJ1-4; D possibly corresponds to TRBD1 (5 bases). Germline CDR1 and CDR2: SGDLS and YYNGEE. The CDR3 has 14 residues. Trimming removed 2 bases from V and 0 bases from J, with 5 bases in between. Written as DNA, the CDR3 is TGTGCCAGCAGCGTGACAGCAACTAATGAAAAACTGTTTTTT. It encodes CASSVTATNEKLFF.

The chain carries TRBV6-5 and TRBJ2-1; D ambiguous. Germline assignment: CDR1 MNHEY and CDR2 SVGAGI. This CDR3 is built from 13 residues. Trimming stripped 6 bases from V and 4 bases from J, with 10 bases between. Written as DNA, the CDR3 is TGTGCCAGCAGCCTTGACTGGTACAATGAGCAGTTCTTC. Protein: CASSLDWYNEQFF.

J is TRBJ2-7 and V is TRBV10-2; TRBD2 aligns across 11 bases. V lost 7 bases to trimming and J lost 2 bases; unmatched junction nucleotides: 7. Germline V CDR1 and CDR2: WSHSY, SAAADI. CDR3 length: 15 amino acids. The CDR3 sequence: CASISPGLAAYEQYF. As DNA, the CDR3 is TGCGCCAGCATCAGTCCGGGACTAGCGGCCTACGAGCAGTACTTC.

This clone was detected once. The chain uses TRBV7-9 and TRBJ1-1; a weak D match, TRBD1 (6 bases). Germline CDR1 is SEHNR and CDR2 is FQNEAQ (reference sequence). V gave up 5 bases and J gave up 8 bases, with 21 bases separating them. This CDR3 region has 15 residues. The CDR3 reads CASSHRQVKGAEAFF. For the CDR3, the DNA is TGTGCCAGCAGCCACCGACAGGTTAAGGGCGCGGAAGCTTTCTTT.

This clone was counted a few times. This sequence joins TRBV5-4 and TRBJ1-3; maybe TRBD1 (5 bases). The CDR3 is 15 residues long. The V gene lost 5 bases and the J gene lost 0 bases, with 12 bases spanning the gap. The germline gives CDR1 SGHNT, CDR2 YYREEE (reference sequence). CDR3 amino acids: CASSYWDFSGNTIYF. In DNA, the CDR3 is TGTGCCAGCAGTTATTGGGACTTCTCTGGAAACACCATATATTTT.

V gene TRBV5-1 combines with J gene TRBJ1-1; a possible D gene is TRBD1 (5 bases). Germline CDR1 SGHRS, CDR2 YFSETQ. This CDR3 comprises 12 residues. Trimming took off 5 bases at V and 7 bases at J, with 12 bases between the two ends. The CDR3 DNA follows: TGCGCCAGCAGGCGGGACCGGGATGAAGCTTTCTTT. Its protein is CASRRDRDEAFF.

The chain is built from TRBV19 and TRBJ1-1, with D tentatively TRBD1 (6 bases). The CDR3 covers 17 residues. Germline values: CDR1 LNHDA, CDR2 SQIVND (reference sequence). Trimming took 1 base from V and 2 from J, leaving 17 bases between them. The DNA of the CDR3 is TGTGCCAGTAGTATAGGGTTGGTGGGGACATATAACACTGAAGCTTTCTTT. Translation gives CASSIGLVGTYNTEAFF.

The rearrangement joins TRBV27 to TRBJ2-2, with 8 bases lining up with TRBD1. The CDR3 totals 16 residues. With V trimmed by 6 bases and J by 0 bases, 6 bases remained unmatched. Germline CDR1 MNHEY, CDR2 SMNVEV (reference sequence). The CDR3 loop reads CASRPQGVSNTGELFF. DNA for the CDR3: TGTGCCAGCAGACCACAGGGGGTTTCGAACACCGGGGAGCTGTTTTTT.

V usage is TRBV25-1 and J usage is TRBJ2-7, with 7 bases lining up with TRBD2. The trim removed 6 bases at V and 3 bases at J, leaving 14 bases unmatched. Germline CDR1 and CDR2: MGHDK and SYGVNS. This CDR3 has 16 residues. The CDR3 is CASSGGSLAVIYEQYF. The DNA of the CDR3 is TGTGCCAGCAGCGGGGGATCCCTAGCGGTCATCTACGAGCAGTACTTC.

The gene calls are TRBV29-1 and TRBJ1-5; tentative D call: TRBD1 (6 bases). CDR1 and CDR2 (germline): SQVTM, ANQGSEA. CDR3 length: 13 residues. Trimming removed 5 bases at V and 3 bases at J, with 11 bases between. CDR3 nucleotides: TGCAGCGTTAGAGACAGGTACAATCAGCCCCAGCATTTT. Its translation: CSVRDRYNQPQHF.

A remark on this clone: The junction and the germline gene differ at one end; a read error may be behind it. The genes are TRBV7-9 and TRBJ1-4; TRBD1 might be the D (5 bases). Germline CDR1 reads SEHNR; CDR2 reads FQNEAQ (reference sequence). The CDR3 runs 15 residues. Here the CDR3 DNA reads TGTTCCAGCAGCTTAGAGGGGATGTATAGTGAAAAACTGTTTTTT. This encodes CSSSLEGMYSEKLFF. The whole variable domain, filled in from reference TRBV7-9 and TRBJ1-4, reads DTGVSQNPRHKITKRGQNVTFRCDPISEHNRLYWYRQTLGQGPEFLTYFQNEAQLEKSRLLSDRFSAERPKGSFSTLEIQRTEQGDSAMYLCSSSLEGMYSEKLFFGSGTQLSVL.

The V call is TRBV12-5, the J call TRBJ2-3, with 7 bases that match TRBD1. The CDR3 runs 15 residues. Per the germline V gene, CDR1 is LGHNT and CDR2 is FRNRAP. The junction had 1 base not matched to a gene; V was cut back by 1 base and J by 0 bases. CDR3 DNA: TGTGCTAGTGGTTTGGGGGGACAGAGCACAGATACGCAGTATTTT. Translating it yields CASGLGGQSTDTQYF.

The chain carries TRBV5-4 and TRBJ2-2; 16 nucleotides line up with TRBD2. The V and J ends lost 3 bases and 5 bases, in that order; junction bases with no gene match: 10. The CDR3 is 19 residues long. Per the germline V gene, CDR1 is SGHNT and CDR2 is YYREEE (reference sequence). In nucleotides, the CDR3 is TGTGCCAGCAGCTCGGGACTAGCGGGAGGGGAAAGGTCAACCGGGGAGCTGTTTTTT. Translated, it gives CASSSGLAGGERSTGELFF.

The gene calls are TRBV21-1 and TRBJ2-2; the table's TRBD1 call for D was not verified on the DNA. TRBV21-1 is classified as a pseudogene. The CDR3 has 15 residues. The CDR3 reads CASSTTGGCTGELFF. For the CDR3, the DNA is TGTGCCAGCAGCACGACAGGGGGCTGCACCGGGGAGCTGTTTTTT.

The CDR3 protein is CASRLDRVRTEAFF. The CDR3 nucleotides read TGTGCCAGCAGACTCGACAGGGTCAGGACTGAAGCTTTCTTT. The gene calls are TRBV6-5 and TRBJ1-1; TRBD1 aligns across 7 bases. The J segment lost 5 bases and the V segment lost 6 bases, leaving 9 bases of the junction unmatched. CDR1 MNHEY and CDR2 SVGAGI come from the germline V gene. This CDR3 has 14 residues.

This clone was picked up a small number of times. The chain has TRBV18 and TRBJ1-1, with D hard to call. Germline loops: CDR1 KGHSH, CDR2 LQKENI. The CDR3 loop spans 12 amino acids. Trimming pared 2 bases from V and 6 bases from J, leaving 7 bases between. This CDR3 is CASSPMSAEAFF. CDR3 coding DNA: TGTGCCAGCTCACCAATGAGTGCTGAAGCTTTCTTT. Combining the CDR3 with reference TRBV18 and TRBJ1-1 gives the whole variable domain NAGVMQNPRHLVRRRGQEARLRCSPMKGHSHVYWYRQLPEEGLKFMVYLQKENIIDESGMPKERFSAEFPKEGPSILRIQQVVRGDSAAYFCASSPMSAEAFFGQGTRLTVV.

J is TRBJ2-2 and V is TRBV27; no definite D call. Germline V gene sequence: CDR1 MNHEY, CDR2 SMNVEV (reference sequence). The CDR3 is 14 amino acids. V lost 3 bases to trimming and J lost 1 base, with 6 bases between them. As DNA, the CDR3 is TGTGCCAGCAGTTTTAGCCGGAACACCGGGGAGCTGTTTTTT. It is translated as CASSFSRNTGELFF.